The 10 T cell receptor beta chains in this list originate from one sample, sequenced in a study of early T cells in non-severe SARS-CoV-2 infection. MiXCR, run by TCRdb on the 5' RACE reads, gives a single entry per CDR3 protein. This repertoire shows about 72,000 distinct CDR3 sequences, 10% found once; its top ten account for over 6%. The sample here was whole blood, taken at baseline. These receptors all stem from an adult who was a healthcare worker with PCR-confirmed SARS-CoV-2 infection or an uninfected control (not recorded which).

This clonotype was seen repeatedly, ten times or more. CDR3 DNA sequence: TGTGCCAGCAGCTTGCCGGAGGACAGGGGGCGTAGCAATGAGCAGTTCTTC. Its protein is CASSLPEDRGRSNEQFF. The chain links TRBV11-2 to TRBJ2-1, with 11 bases aligning to TRBD1. Per germline, CDR1 SGHAT and CDR2 FQNNGV. V was pared by 3 bases and J by 6 bases, with 10 bases of the junction left unmatched. The CDR3 runs 17 residues.

This clonotype was observed at least ten times. The chain carries TRBV19 and TRBJ2-7, with a weak D call TRBD2 (7 bases). With 6 bases removed from V and 12 bases from J, the gap between germline ends came to 18 bases. Germline V lookup: CDR1 LNHDA, CDR2 SQIVND (reference sequence). There are 12 residues in the CDR3. The CDR3 loop is CASSTGGPEVYF. The CDR3 DNA follows: TGTGCCAGTAGCACCGGGGGGCCGGAGGTGTACTTC.

At least ten counts were recorded for this clonotype. The gene calls are TRBV21-1 and TRBJ2-1; TRBD2, the table's D call, was not compared with the DNA. TRBV21-1 is a pseudogene segment. The CDR3 loop spans 19 amino acids. In nucleotides, the CDR3 is TGTGCCAGCAACCCTGCGACTAGAACCCAAAACGCGTCCCACAATGAGCAGTTCTTC. Translation gives CASNPATRTQNASHNEQFF.

This clonotype was picked up a small number of times. The chain employs TRBV30 and TRBJ2-5; 9 positions match TRBD2. The CDR3 has 13 amino acids. The germline CDR1 and CDR2 sequences are GTSNPN and SVGIG (reference sequence). V was pared by 4 bases and J by 5 bases, with 5 bases of the junction left unmatched. DNA of the CDR3: TGTGCCTGGAATGGGCTAGCGGGGGAGACCCAGTACTTC. Translating it yields CAWNGLAGETQYF.

This clonotype was detected ten times or more. V usage is TRBV6-5 and J usage is TRBJ2-7, with D possibly being TRBD2 (7 bases). Germline V gene lookup returns CDR1 MNHEY and CDR2 SVGAGI. The CDR3 length is 15 residues. V was clipped by 0 bases and J by 4 bases, with 13 bases between them. DNA for the CDR3: TGTGCCAGCAGTTACTCGACGGGGGGCAGGTACGAGCAGTACTTC. As protein: CASSYSTGGRYEQYF.

This chain links TRBV9 with TRBJ2-1; tentatively, D is TRBD2 (6 bases). Trimming stripped 3 bases from V and 6 bases from J, with 16 bases between. The V gene's germline CDR1 is SGDLS and CDR2 YYNGEE. The CDR3 consists of 15 residues. The CDR3 coding sequence is TGTGCCAGCAGCGCCCTGGGACTTACGGCCAATGAGCAGTTCTTC. It is translated as CASSALGLTANEQFF.

The chain's CDR3 is CSARGLGQSNQPQHF. The CDR3 nucleotides are TGCAGTGCTAGAGGGCTGGGACAGAGCAATCAGCCCCAGCATTTT. J is TRBJ1-5 and V is TRBV20-1, with 7 bases matching TRBD1. The V gene's germline CDR1 is DFQATT and CDR2 SNEGSKA (reference sequence). This CDR3 is 15 amino acids long. Trimming took 1 base from V and 1 from J; bases not matched to a gene: 4.

This clonotype was recorded a few times. This sequence joins TRBV12-3 or TRBV12-4 and TRBJ2-3, with D possibly matching TRBD2 (5 bases). This CDR3 region has 15 residues. Deletions cut 5 bases from V and 1 base from J, with 13 bases between. The CDR3 region is CASSPRAVGTDTQYF. Here the CDR3 DNA reads TGTGCCAGCAGTCCGAGGGCCGTCGGCACAGATACGCAGTATTTT.

This clonotype was picked up many times. The V gene is TRBV6-5, the J gene TRBJ1-6; tentatively, D is TRBD1 (6 bases). The ends were cut back, 6 bases at V and 0 bases at J, with 15 bases in the middle. The germline V gene has CDR1 MNHEY and CDR2 SVGAGI. There are 17 residues in the CDR3. The CDR3 region has the DNA TGTGCCAGCAGCTCCGACAGGCACAGCTCCTATAATTCACCCCTCCACTTT. Protein: CASSSDRHSSYNSPLHF.

V is TRBV3-1 and J is TRBJ2-3, with D uncertain. The CDR3 extends over 14 amino acids. V shed 1 base and J shed 3 bases, with 8 bases lying between them. Germline loops: CDR1 LGHDT, CDR2 YNNKEL (reference sequence). The CDR3 sequence: CASSQGRQTDTQYF. The CDR3 bases are TGTGCCAGCAGCCAAGGACGGCAAACAGATACGCAGTATTTT.